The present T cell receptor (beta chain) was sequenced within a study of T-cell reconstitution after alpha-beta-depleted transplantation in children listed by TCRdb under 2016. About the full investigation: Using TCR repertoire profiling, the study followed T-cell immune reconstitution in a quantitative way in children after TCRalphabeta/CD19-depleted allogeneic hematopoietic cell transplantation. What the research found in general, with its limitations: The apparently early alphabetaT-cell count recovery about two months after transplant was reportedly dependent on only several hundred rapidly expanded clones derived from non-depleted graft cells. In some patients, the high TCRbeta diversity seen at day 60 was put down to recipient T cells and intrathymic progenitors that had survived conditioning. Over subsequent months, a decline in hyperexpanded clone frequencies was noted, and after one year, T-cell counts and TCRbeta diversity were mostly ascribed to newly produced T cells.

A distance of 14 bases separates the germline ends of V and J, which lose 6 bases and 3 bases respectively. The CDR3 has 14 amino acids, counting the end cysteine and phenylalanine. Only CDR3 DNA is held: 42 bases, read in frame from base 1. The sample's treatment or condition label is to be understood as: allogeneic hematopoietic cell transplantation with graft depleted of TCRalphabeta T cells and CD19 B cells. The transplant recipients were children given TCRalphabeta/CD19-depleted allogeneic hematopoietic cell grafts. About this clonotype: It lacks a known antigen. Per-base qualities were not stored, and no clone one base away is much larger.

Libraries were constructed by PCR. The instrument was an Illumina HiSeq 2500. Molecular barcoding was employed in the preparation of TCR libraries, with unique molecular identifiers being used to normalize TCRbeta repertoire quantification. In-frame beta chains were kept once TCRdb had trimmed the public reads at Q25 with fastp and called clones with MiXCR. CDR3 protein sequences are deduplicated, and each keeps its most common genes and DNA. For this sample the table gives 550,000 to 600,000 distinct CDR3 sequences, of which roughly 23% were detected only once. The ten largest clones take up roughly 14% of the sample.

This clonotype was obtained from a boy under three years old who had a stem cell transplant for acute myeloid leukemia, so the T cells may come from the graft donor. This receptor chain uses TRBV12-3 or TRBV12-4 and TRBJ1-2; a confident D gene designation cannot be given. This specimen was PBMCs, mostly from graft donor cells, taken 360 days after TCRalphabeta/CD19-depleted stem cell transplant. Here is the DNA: TGTGCCAGCAGCCGATTGGTGAGGCACTATGGCTACACCTTC. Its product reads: CASSRLVRHYGYTF.